The 24 T cell receptor beta chains listed next were all sequenced from one sample in a study of cytomegalovirus exposure and HLA in healthy donors. TCRdb's copy holds only in-frame clones and misses some; the assay was immunoSEQ multiplex PCR. The sample consists of roughly 150,000 clones, 88% of them appearing once. Sequencing used PBMCs. The receptor source for this set is a man aged 18 to 30 in good health and CMV-seronegative.

This CDR3 is CASSLAMIGTDTQYF. In DNA form, the CDR3 reads TGTGCCAGCAGCTTAGCGATGATAGGCACAGATACGCAGTATTTT. The chain uses TRBV11-1 and TRBJ2-3, with D hard to call. CDR1 and CDR2 (germline): SGHAT, FQDESV (reference sequence). The CDR3 sequence is 15 residues long. Trimming removed 0 bases at V and 1 base at J, with 8 bases between.

The CDR3 reads CASSPRVPSYEQYF. The CDR3 DNA reads TGTGCCAGCAGCCCCCGGGTTCCCTCCTACGAGCAGTACTTC. This rearrangement joins TRBV7-2 to TRBJ2-7; no clear D. Trimming removed 5 bases at V and 0 bases at J, with 11 bases between. The CDR3 is 14 residues long. Germline CDR1 is SGHTA and CDR2 is FQGNSA.

The chain has TRBV11-3 and TRBJ2-6; TRBD1 agrees at 11 bases. The germline gives CDR1 SGHNT, CDR2 YENEEA. J was trimmed by 1 base and V by 4 bases; bases with no gene match: 6. The CDR3 loop spans 18 amino acids. CDR3 protein: CASSSSGTGGSGANVLTF. For the CDR3, the DNA is TGTGCCAGCAGCTCTTCCGGGACAGGGGGATCTGGGGCCAACGTCCTGACTTTC.

In its sample, this clone was seen once. The rearrangement joins TRBV10-3 to TRBJ2-6, with TRBD2 identical over 7 bases. The CDR3 runs 17 residues. V lost 4 bases and J lost 0; bases outside the gene matches: 6. The V gene's germline CDR1 is ENHRY and CDR2 SYGVKD. The CDR3 loop is CAISAQGRASGANVLTF. The DNA of the CDR3 is TGTGCCATCAGTGCCCAAGGGAGGGCCTCTGGGGCCAACGTCCTGACTTTC.

This sequence joins TRBV30 and TRBJ2-2; 8 bases are a match to TRBD1. The trim removed 0 bases at V and 9 bases at J, leaving 3 bases unmatched. This CDR3 has 13 amino acids. Germline CDR1 is GTSNPN and CDR2 is SVGIG (reference sequence). The CDR3 spells CAWSVDRARELFF. CDR3 in DNA: TGTGCCTGGAGTGTGGACAGGGCCAGGGAGCTGTTTTTT.

This clone showed up just a few times. The chain combines TRBV2 with TRBJ2-2, with 11 bases identical to TRBD2. The V gene's germline CDR1 is SNHLY and CDR2 FYNNEI. This CDR3 is built from 15 residues. J gave up 1 base and V 6 bases, and 1 base lay outside the gene matches. The CDR3 nucleotides read TGTGCCAGCAGCGGGACTAGCGGGAACACCGGGGAGCTGTTTTTT. Translated, it gives CASSGTSGNTGELFF.

This clone was observed a single time. V gene TRBV5-6 combines with J gene TRBJ1-2, with 8 bases matching TRBD1. Germline loops: CDR1 SGHDT, CDR2 YYEEEE. After removal of 2 bases from V and 8 bases from J, the junction contained 14 bases not matched to a gene. This CDR3 has 16 amino acids. The CDR3 loop is CASSFTRGLVREGYTF. In DNA form, the CDR3 reads TGTGCCAGCAGCTTTACCAGGGGGCTTGTGAGAGAGGGCTACACCTTC.

The chain joins TRBV7-2 to TRBJ2-7; D uncertain. CDR1 and CDR2 (germline): SGHTA, FQGNSA. The V gene lost 5 bases and the J gene lost 4 bases, with 15 bases spanning the gap. CDR3 size: 14 residues. CDR3 nucleotides: TGTGCCAGCAGCCCCGACTCAATCGGATACGAGCAGTACTTC. It codes for CASSPDSIGYEQYF.

The J gene is TRBJ2-3, the V gene TRBV2; 8 bases align to TRBD1. Trimming at V came to 3 bases and at J to 3 bases, leaving 2 bases not matched to a gene. This CDR3 spans 14 amino acids. Germline V gene lookup returns CDR1 SNHLY and CDR2 FYNNEI. CDR3 in amino acids: CASSERQGTDTQYF. In DNA, the CDR3 is TGTGCCAGCAGTGAGCGACAGGGGACAGATACGCAGTATTTT.

This chain uses TRBV7-8 with TRBJ1-6, with D unclear. Germline assignment: CDR1 SGHVS and CDR2 FQNEAQ. The CDR3 sequence is 16 residues long. V lost 5 bases and J 9 bases, leaving 20 bases between the germline ends. The CDR3 here is CASSAMIKPIGSPLHF. The CDR3 DNA reads as TGTGCCAGCAGCGCTATGATTAAGCCCATCGGTTCACCCCTCCACTTT. Filled out from reference TRBV7-8 and TRBJ1-6, the complete variable domain reads GAGVSQSPRYKVAKRGQDVALRCDPISGHVSLFWYQQALGQGPEFLTYFQNEAQLDKSGLPSDRFFAERPEGSVSTLKIQRTQQEDSAVYLCASSAMIKPIGSPLHFGNGTRLTVT.

The CDR3 region is CASSSLPSTGWHTDTQYF. As DNA, the CDR3 is TGTGCCAGCAGTTCCCTACCCTCGACAGGGTGGCACACAGATACGCAGTATTTT. This chain links TRBV27 with TRBJ2-3; 7 bases agree with TRBD1. The junction had 15 bases not matched to a gene; V was cut back by 4 bases and J by 2 bases. Germline assignment: CDR1 MNHEY and CDR2 SMNVEV (reference sequence). CDR3 length equals 18 residues.

This clone was found once. This CDR3 is CASSTDSAQPQHF. The CDR3 region has the DNA TGTGCCAGCAGCACAGATTCGGCCCAGCCCCAGCATTTT. The J gene is TRBJ1-5, the V gene TRBV5-6, with D uncertain. Germline assignment: CDR1 SGHDT and CDR2 YYEEEE. The CDR3 runs 13 residues. Trimming left V 4 bases short and J 7 bases short, with 12 bases between.

In DNA, the CDR3 is TGTGCAAGTCGCTTAGTACCCCTTGGGCTAGCGGGAGAGACCCAGTACTTC. Its translation: CASRLVPLGLAGETQYF. The rearrangement links TRBV12-2 to TRBJ2-5; the table's TRBD2 call for D was not verified on the DNA. TRBV12-2 is designated a pseudogene. The CDR3 sequence is 17 residues long.

The CDR3 sequence is CASSMLQGIGNQPQHF. The CDR3 nucleotides read TGTGCCAGTAGTATGCTACAGGGAATTGGCAATCAGCCCCAGCATTTT. The gene calls are TRBV19 and TRBJ1-5, with a possible D match to TRBD1 (6 bases). Germline CDR1 and CDR2: LNHDA and SQIVND (reference sequence). The CDR3 consists of 16 residues. Trimming took off 3 bases at V and 2 bases at J, with 14 bases between the two ends.

The rearrangement uses TRBV5-1 and TRBJ2-3; maybe TRBD1 (6 bases). The germline CDR1 and CDR2 sequences are SGHRS and YFSETQ. The CDR3 is 16 residues long. Between the trimmed V and J ends, which lost 4 bases and 2 bases, there was a span of 17 bases. CDR3 sequence reads: CASSPPLTGTTDTQYF. For the CDR3, the DNA is TGCGCCAGCAGCCCCCCCCTAACAGGGACCACAGATACGCAGTATTTT.

The chain uses TRBV6-5 and TRBJ2-7, with D maybe TRBD2 (7 bases). This CDR3 is built from 14 residues. Trimming removed 0 bases at V and 5 bases at J, with 11 bases between. Germline V lookup: CDR1 MNHEY, CDR2 SVGAGI. The chain's CDR3 is CASSYSGGRDEQYF. CDR3 in DNA: TGTGCCAGCAGTTACTCGGGGGGGCGCGACGAGCAGTACTTC.

This chain links TRBV5-4 with TRBJ1-2; D is perhaps TRBD1 (5 bases). Trimming removed 4 bases from V and 12 bases from J, with 16 bases in between. The CDR3 runs 12 residues. Looked up from germline, CDR1 is SGHNT and CDR2 is YYREEE (reference sequence). The CDR3 DNA is TGTGCCAGCAGCCCGGGGGGGGGTAGGCACACCTTC. Translating gives CASSPGGGRHTF.

This rearrangement joins TRBV2 to TRBJ1-4; D is perhaps TRBD1 (5 bases). V was clipped by 9 bases and J by 0 bases, with 8 bases between them. Germline CDR1 reads SNHLY; CDR2 reads FYNNEI. This CDR3 contains 13 residues. The DNA of the CDR3 is TGTGCCAGGCGACAGTCAACTAATGAAAAACTGTTTTTT. The encoded protein is CARRQSTNEKLFF.

V usage is TRBV10-3 and J usage is TRBJ2-1, with TRBD2 matching over 11 bases. The junction had 7 bases not matched to a gene; V was cut back by 10 bases and J by 5 bases. Germline V gene sequence: CDR1 ENHRY, CDR2 SYGVKD. The CDR3 is 14 residues long. The CDR3 spells CATSGLAANNEQFF. In DNA form, the CDR3 reads TGTGCCACATCGGGACTAGCGGCTAACAATGAGCAGTTCTTC.

This clone was picked up one time. This chain joins TRBV11-2 and TRBJ1-4, with D unclear. V was clipped by 4 bases and J by 2 bases, with 5 bases between them. The CDR3 sequence is 13 residues long. Looked up from germline, CDR1 is SGHAT and CDR2 is FQNNGV. In nucleotides, the CDR3 is TGTGCCAGCAGCTGGAGTACTAATGAAAAACTGTTTTTT. This codes for CASSWSTNEKLFF.

J is TRBJ2-1 and V is TRBV2; TRBD1 matches at 8 bases. The CDR3 is 14 residues long. Losses at the gene ends were 9 bases for V and 6 bases for J; bases not matched to a gene: 10. Germline CDR1 SNHLY, CDR2 FYNNEI. CDR3 sequence reads: CARGETGVFNEQFF. The CDR3 bases are TGTGCCAGAGGGGAGACAGGGGTGTTCAATGAGCAGTTCTTC.

V usage is TRBV14 and J usage is TRBJ2-3, with 13 bases fitting TRBD2. The V gene end was trimmed by 1 base and the J gene end by 5 bases; junction bases not matched to a gene: 12. CDR3 size: 19 residues. The germline V gene encodes CDR1 SGHDN and CDR2 FVKESK. The CDR3 nucleotides are TGTGCCAGCAGCCAAGCAATCTCGGGACTAGCGGGGCGTGGAGATACGCAGTATTTT. This encodes CASSQAISGLAGRGDTQYF. Full variable domain (missing parts from reference TRBV14 and TRBJ2-3): EAGVTQFPSHSVIEKGQTVTLRCDPISGHDNLYWYRRVMGKEIKFLLHFVKESKQDESGMPNNRFLAERTGGTYSTLKVQPAELEDSGVYFCASSQAISGLAGRGDTQYFGPGTRLTVL.

J is TRBJ1-2 and V is TRBV28, with 7 positions matching TRBD1. J lost 3 bases, V lost 6 bases, and 13 bases had no gene match. The length of the CDR3 is 16 residues. CDR1 MDHEN and CDR2 SYDVKM come from the germline V gene. The CDR3 protein is CASREGALSGDYGYTF. For the CDR3, the DNA is TGTGCCAGCAGGGAGGGGGCGTTATCCGGGGACTATGGCTACACCTTC.

The chain couples TRBV5-6 to TRBJ1-4; the D is unclear. Trimming pared 4 bases from V and 8 bases from J, leaving 21 bases between. The V gene's germline CDR1 is SGHDT and CDR2 YYEEEE. The CDR3 is 16 residues long. The CDR3 reads CASSQTTTGIQEKLFF. In nucleotides, the CDR3 is TGTGCCAGCAGCCAAACTACCACGGGAATTCAGGAAAAACTGTTTTTT.